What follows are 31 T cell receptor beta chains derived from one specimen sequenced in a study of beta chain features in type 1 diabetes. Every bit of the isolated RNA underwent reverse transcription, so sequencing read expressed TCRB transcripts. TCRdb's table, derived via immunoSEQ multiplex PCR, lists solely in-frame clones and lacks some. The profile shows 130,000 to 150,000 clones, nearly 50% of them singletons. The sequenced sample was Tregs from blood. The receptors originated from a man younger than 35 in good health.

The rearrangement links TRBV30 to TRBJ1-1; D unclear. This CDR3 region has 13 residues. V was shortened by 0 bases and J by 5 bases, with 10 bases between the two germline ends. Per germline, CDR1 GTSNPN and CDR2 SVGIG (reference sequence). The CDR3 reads CAWSVRRRTEAFF. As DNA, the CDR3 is TGTGCCTGGAGTGTACGAAGGAGGACTGAAGCTTTCTTT.

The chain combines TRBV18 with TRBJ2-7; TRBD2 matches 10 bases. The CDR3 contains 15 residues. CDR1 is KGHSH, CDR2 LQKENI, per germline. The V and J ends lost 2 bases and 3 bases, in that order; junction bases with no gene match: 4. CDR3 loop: CASSPTAGGFYEQYF. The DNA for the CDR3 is TGTGCCAGCTCACCAACAGCGGGAGGGTTCTACGAGCAGTACTTC.

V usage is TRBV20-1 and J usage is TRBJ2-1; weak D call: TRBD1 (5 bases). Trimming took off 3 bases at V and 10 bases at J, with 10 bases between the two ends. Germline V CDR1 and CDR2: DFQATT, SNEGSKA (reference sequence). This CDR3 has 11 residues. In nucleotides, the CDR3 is TGCAGTGCTAGTTGGCGGACAGAGCAGTTCTTC. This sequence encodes CSASWRTEQFF.

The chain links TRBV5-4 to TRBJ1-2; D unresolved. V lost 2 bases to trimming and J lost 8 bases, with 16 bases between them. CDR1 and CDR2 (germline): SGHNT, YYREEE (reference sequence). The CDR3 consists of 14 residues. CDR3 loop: CASSFLVGEGGYTF. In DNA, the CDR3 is TGTGCCAGCAGCTTTCTAGTTGGGGAGGGCGGCTACACCTTC.

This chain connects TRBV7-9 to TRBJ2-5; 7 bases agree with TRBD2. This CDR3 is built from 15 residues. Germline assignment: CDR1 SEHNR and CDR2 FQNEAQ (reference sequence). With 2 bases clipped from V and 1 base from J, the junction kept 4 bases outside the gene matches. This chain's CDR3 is CASSLTPSGQETQYF. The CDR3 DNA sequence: TGTGCCAGCAGCTTAACCCCTAGCGGCCAAGAGACCCAGTACTTC. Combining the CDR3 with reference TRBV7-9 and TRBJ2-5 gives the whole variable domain DTGVSQNPRHKITKRGQNVTFRCDPISEHNRLYWYRQTLGQGPEFLTYFQNEAQLEKSRLLSDRFSAERPKGSFSTLEIQRTEQGDSAMYLCASSLTPSGQETQYFGPGTRLLVL.

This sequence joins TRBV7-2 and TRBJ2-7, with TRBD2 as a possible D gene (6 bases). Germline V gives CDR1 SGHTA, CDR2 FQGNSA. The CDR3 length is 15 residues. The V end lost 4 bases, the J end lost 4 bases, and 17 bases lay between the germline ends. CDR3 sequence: CASSSQGGTVYEQYF. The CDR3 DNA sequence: TGTGCCAGCAGCTCCCAAGGCGGGACGGTATACGAGCAGTACTTC.

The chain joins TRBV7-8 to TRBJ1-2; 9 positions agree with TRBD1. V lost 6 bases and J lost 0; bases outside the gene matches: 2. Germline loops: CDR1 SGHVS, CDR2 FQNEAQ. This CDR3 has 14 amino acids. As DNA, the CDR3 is TGTGCCAGCAGTCGGGACAGGGCTAACTATGGCTACACCTTC. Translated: CASSRDRANYGYTF.

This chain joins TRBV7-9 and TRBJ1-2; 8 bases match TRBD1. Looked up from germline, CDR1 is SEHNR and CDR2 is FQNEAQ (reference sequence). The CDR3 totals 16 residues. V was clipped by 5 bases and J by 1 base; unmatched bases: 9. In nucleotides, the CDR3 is TGTGCCAGCAGCCGACAGGGGAAGAGAAGTAACTATGGCTACACCTTC. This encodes CASSRQGKRSNYGYTF.

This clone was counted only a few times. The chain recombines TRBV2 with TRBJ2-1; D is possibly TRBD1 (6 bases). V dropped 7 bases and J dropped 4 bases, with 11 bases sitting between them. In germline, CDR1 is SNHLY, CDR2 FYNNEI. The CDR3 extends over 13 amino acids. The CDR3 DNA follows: TGTGCCAGCATGATGGACAGTTACAATGAGCAGTTCTTC. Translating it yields CASMMDSYNEQFF. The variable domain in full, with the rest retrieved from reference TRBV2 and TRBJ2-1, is EPEVTQTPSHQVTQMGQEVILRCVPISNHLYFYWYRQILGQKVEFLVSFYNNEISEKSEIFDDQFSVERPDGSNFTLKIRSTKLEDSAMYFCASMMDSYNEQFFGPGTRLTVL.

This CDR3 is CSASDTQYF. CDR3 DNA: TGCAGTGCTTCGGATACGCAGTATTTT. The V gene is TRBV20-1, the J gene TRBJ2-3; D is unclear. This CDR3 region has 9 residues. Trimming stripped 5 bases from V and 6 bases from J, with 3 bases between. Germline lookup yields CDR1 DFQATT and CDR2 SNEGSKA (reference sequence).

The DNA of the CDR3 is TGTGCCAGCTCACCGAGGCTACAGGGCTCTGGAAACACCATATATTTT. It codes for CASSPRLQGSGNTIYF. This chain uses TRBV18 with TRBJ1-3; D may be TRBD1 (6 bases). Germline V gene data show CDR1 as KGHSH and CDR2 as LQKENI. There are 16 residues in the CDR3. Trimming stripped 3 bases from V and 0 bases from J, with 12 bases between.

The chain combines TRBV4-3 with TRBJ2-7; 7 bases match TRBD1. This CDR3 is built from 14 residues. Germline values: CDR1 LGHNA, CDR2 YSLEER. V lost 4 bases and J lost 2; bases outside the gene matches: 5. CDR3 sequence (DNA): TGCGCCAGCAGCCCCGGACAGGCTACCTACGAGCAGTACTTC. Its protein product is CASSPGQATYEQYF.

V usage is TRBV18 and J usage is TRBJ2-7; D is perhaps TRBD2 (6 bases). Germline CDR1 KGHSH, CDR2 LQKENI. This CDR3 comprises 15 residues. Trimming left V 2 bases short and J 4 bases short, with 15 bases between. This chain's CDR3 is CASSPGGYSLYEQYF. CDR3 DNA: TGTGCCAGCTCACCAGGGGGGTATTCGTTATACGAGCAGTACTTC. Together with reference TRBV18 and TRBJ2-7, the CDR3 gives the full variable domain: NAGVMQNPRHLVRRRGQEARLRCSPMKGHSHVYWYRQLPEEGLKFMVYLQKENIIDESGMPKERFSAEFPKEGPSILRIQQVVRGDSAAYFCASSPGGYSLYEQYFGPGTRLTVT.

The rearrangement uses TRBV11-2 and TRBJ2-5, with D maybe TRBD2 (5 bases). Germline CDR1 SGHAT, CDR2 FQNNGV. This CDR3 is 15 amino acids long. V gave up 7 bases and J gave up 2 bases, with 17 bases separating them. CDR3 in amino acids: CASMPWVTTQETQYF. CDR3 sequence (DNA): TGTGCCAGCATGCCCTGGGTGACTACGCAAGAGACCCAGTACTTC.

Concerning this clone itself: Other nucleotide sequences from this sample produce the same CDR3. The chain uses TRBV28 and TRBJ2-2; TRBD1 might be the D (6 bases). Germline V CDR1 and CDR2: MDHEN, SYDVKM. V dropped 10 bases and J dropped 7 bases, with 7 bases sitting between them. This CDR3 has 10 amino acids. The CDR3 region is CATGVGELFF. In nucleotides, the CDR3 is TGTGCCACAGGGGTCGGGGAGCTGTTTTTT. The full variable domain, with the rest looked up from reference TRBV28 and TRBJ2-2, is DVKVTQSSRYLVKRTGEKVFLECVQDMDHENMFWYRQDPGLGLRLIYFSYDVKMKEKGDIPEGYSVSREKKERFSLILESASTNQTSMYLCATGVGELFFGEGSRLTVL.

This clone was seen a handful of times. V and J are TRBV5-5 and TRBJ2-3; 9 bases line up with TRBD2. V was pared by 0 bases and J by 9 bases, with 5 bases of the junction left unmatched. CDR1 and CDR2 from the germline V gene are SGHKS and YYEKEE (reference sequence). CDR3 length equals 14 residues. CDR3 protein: CASSLGPSGDTQYF. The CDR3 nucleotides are TGTGCCAGCAGCTTGGGCCCTAGCGGGGACACGCAGTATTTT. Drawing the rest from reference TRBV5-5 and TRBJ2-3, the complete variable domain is DAGVTQSPTHLIKTRGQQVTLRCSPISGHKSVSWYQQVLGQGPQFIFQYYEKEERGRGNFPDRFSARQFPNYSSELNVNALLLGDSALYLCASSLGPSGDTQYFGPGTRLTVL.

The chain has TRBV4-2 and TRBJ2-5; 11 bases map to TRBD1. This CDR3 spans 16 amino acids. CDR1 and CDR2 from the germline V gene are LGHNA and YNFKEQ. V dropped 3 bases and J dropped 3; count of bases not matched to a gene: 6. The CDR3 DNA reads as TGTGCCAGCAGCCACGCACCGGGACAGGGGGAAGAGACCCAGTACTTC. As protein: CASSHAPGQGEETQYF.

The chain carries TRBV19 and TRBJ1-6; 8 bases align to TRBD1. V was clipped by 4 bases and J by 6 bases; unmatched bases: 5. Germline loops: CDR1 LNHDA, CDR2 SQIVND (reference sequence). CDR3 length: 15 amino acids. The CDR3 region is CASSTTGQVNSPLHF. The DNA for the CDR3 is TGTGCCAGTAGTACCACGGGACAGGTTAATTCACCCCTCCACTTT.

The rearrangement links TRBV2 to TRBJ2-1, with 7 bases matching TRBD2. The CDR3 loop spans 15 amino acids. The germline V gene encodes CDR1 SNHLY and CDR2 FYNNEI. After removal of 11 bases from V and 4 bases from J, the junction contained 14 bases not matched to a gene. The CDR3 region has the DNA TGTGCCGGAGCGCGACGTCTAGCGGCTTACAATGAGCAGTTCTTC. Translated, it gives CAGARRLAAYNEQFF.

CDR3 DNA sequence: TGTGCCAGTAGTAACAGGGTTTACTACGAGCAGTACTTC. It specifies CASSNRVYYEQYF. The V call is TRBV19, the J call TRBJ2-7, with a tentative D call TRBD1 (6 bases). Germline-derived CDR1 and CDR2 are LNHDA and SQIVND (reference sequence). CDR3 length equals 13 residues. Between the trimmed V and J ends, which lost 4 bases and 3 bases, there was a span of 10 bases.

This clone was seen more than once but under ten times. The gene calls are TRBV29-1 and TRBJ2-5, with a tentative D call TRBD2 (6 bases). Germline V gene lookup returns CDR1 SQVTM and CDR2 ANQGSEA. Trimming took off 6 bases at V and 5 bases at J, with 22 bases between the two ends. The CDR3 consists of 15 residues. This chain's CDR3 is CSVALLGEAHETQYF. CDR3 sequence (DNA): TGCAGCGTCGCGTTACTAGGGGAGGCGCATGAGACCCAGTACTTC.

CDR3: CASSPRGGSYEQYF. CDR3 bases: TGTGCCAGCAGCCCGCGGGGGGGCTCCTACGAGCAGTACTTC. The rearrangement uses TRBV7-2 and TRBJ2-7; TRBD2 aligns across 9 bases. V shed 5 bases and J 0 bases; nucleotides not matched to a gene: 2. CDR1 is SGHTA and CDR2 is FQGNSA in the germline V gene. This CDR3 is 14 amino acids long.

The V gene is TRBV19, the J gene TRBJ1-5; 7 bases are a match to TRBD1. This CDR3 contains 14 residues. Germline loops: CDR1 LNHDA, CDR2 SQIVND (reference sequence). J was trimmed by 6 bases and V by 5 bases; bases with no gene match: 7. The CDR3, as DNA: TGTGCCAGTAGTGCTACAGGGGCTGGTCAGCCCCAGCATTTT. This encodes CASSATGAGQPQHF.

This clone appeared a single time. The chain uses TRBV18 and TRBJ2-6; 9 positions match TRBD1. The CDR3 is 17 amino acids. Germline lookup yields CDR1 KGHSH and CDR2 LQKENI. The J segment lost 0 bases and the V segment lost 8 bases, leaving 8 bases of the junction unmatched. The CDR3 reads CASDPGQGYSGANVLTF. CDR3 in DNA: TGTGCCAGCGACCCGGGACAGGGCTACTCTGGGGCCAACGTCCTGACTTTC.

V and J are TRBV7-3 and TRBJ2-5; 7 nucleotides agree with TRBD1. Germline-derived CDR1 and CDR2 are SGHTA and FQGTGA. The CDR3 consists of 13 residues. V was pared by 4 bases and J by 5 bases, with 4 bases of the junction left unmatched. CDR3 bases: TGTGCCAGCAGCTCGGACAGGTTTGAGACCCAGTACTTC. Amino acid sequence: CASSSDRFETQYF. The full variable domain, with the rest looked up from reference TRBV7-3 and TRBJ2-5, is GAGVSQTPSNKVTEKGKYVELRCDPISGHTALYWYRQSLGQGPEFLIYFQGTGAADDSGLPNDRFFAVRPEGSVSTLKIQRTERGDSAVYLCASSSDRFETQYFGPGTRLLVL.

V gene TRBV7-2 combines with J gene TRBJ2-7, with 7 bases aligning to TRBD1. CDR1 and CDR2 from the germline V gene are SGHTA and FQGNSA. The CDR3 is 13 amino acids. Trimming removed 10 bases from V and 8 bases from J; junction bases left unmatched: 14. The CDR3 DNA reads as TGTGCCACCAAGGGGGCAGCGCAAAGGAAGCAGTACTTC. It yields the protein CATKGAAQRKQYF.

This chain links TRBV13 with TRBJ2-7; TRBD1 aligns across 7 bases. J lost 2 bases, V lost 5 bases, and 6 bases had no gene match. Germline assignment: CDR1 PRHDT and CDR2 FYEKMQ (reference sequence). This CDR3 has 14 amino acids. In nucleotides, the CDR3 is TGTGCCAGCAGCCCTCACAGGGGACCCTACGAGCAGTACTTC. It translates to CASSPHRGPYEQYF.

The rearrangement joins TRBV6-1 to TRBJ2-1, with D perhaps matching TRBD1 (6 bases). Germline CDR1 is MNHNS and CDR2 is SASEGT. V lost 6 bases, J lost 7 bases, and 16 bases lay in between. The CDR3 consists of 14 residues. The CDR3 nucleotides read TGTGCCAGCAGCGGGACAAATAGATGGAATGAGCAGTTCTTC. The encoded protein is CASSGTNRWNEQFF.

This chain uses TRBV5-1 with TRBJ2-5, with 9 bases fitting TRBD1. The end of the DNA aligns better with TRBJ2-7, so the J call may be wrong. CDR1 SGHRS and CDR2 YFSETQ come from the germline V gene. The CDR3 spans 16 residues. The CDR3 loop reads CASSLGQGTSAYEQYF. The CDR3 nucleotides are TGCGCCAGCAGCTTAGGACAGGGGACGTCAGCTTACGAGCAGTACTTC.

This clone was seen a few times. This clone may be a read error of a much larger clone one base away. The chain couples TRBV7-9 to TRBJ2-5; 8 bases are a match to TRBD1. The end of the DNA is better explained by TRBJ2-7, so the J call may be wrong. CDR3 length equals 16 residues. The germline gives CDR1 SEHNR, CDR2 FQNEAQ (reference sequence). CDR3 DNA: TGTGCCAGCGGCTTATTCTCCGGGACAGGAACCTACGAGCAGTACTTC. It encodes CASGLFSGTGTYEQYF.

The CDR3 loop is CAISETRVFGANVLTF. CDR3 nucleotides: TGTGCCATCAGTGAGACCAGGGTCTTTGGGGCCAACGTCCTGACTTTC. The V call is TRBV10-3, the J call TRBJ2-6; the D gene is possibly TRBD1 (5 bases). The length of the CDR3 is 16 residues. The V and J ends lost 2 bases and 3 bases respectively, with 11 bases between them. Germline lookup yields CDR1 ENHRY and CDR2 SYGVKD.